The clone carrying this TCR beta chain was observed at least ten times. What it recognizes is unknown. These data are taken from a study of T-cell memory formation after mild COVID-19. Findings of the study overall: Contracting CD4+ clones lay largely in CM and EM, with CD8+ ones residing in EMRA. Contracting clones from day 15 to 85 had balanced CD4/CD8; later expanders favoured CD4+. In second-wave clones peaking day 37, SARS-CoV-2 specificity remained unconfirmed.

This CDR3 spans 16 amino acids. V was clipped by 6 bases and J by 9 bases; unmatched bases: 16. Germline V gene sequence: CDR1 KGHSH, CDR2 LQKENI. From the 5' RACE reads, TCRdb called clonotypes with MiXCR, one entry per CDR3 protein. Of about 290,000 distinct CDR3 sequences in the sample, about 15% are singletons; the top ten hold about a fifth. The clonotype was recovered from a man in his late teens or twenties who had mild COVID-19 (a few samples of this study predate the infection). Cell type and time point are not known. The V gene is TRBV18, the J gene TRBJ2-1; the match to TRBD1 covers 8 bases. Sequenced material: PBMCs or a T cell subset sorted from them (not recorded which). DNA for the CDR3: TGTGCCAGCTCCCCGATGGCAGGGGGCAAATACGGTGAGCAGTTCTTC. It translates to CASSPMAGGKYGEQFF.